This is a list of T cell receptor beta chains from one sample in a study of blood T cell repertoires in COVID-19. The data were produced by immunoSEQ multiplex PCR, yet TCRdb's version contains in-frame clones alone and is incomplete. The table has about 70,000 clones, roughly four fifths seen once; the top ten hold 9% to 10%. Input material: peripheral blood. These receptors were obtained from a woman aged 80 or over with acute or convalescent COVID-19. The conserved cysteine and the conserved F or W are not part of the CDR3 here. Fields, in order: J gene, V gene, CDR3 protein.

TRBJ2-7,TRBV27,ASRAPVGAYEQY
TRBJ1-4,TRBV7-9,ASSLMSRANEKLF
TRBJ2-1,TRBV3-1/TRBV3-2,ATSASGGITNEQF
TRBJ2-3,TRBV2,ASTRRGLAGGSGTDTQY
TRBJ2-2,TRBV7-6,ASRATAGNTGELF
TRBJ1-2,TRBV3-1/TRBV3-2,ASSQDLRLGRPNYGYT
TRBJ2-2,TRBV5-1,ASSRTGTGGLTGELF
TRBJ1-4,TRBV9,ASSSAQENEKLF
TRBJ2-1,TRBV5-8,ASSFRTGGTNEQF
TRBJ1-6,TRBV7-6,ASSLGSTGVNSPLH
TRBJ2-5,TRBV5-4,ASSLRWSGQETQY
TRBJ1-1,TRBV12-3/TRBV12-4,ASSETEAF
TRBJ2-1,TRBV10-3,AISESPLAGGDEQF
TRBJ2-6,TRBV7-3,ASSASPVGGSGANVLT
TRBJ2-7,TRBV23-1,ASSQYWTSGGPTCPYEQY
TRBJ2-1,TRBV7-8,ASSSRRGGFNEQF
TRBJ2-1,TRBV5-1,ASSLVGGDNNEQF
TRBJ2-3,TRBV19,ASRSGVTSTDTQY
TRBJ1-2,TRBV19,ASSRMRGADYGYT
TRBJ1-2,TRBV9,ASSARTGSNYGYT
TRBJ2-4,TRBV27,ASSSGTRIPYDKNIQY
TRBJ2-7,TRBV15,ATSRDLSYEQY
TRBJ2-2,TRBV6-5,ASRYQSANTGELF
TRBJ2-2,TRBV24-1,ATSDSGTGSGGELF
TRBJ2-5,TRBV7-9,ASSPPGAGGETQY
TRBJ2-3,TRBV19,ASTTRSTDTQY
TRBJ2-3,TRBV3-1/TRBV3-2,ASSQFIGVTDTQY
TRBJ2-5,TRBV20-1,SASLAGGQQETQY